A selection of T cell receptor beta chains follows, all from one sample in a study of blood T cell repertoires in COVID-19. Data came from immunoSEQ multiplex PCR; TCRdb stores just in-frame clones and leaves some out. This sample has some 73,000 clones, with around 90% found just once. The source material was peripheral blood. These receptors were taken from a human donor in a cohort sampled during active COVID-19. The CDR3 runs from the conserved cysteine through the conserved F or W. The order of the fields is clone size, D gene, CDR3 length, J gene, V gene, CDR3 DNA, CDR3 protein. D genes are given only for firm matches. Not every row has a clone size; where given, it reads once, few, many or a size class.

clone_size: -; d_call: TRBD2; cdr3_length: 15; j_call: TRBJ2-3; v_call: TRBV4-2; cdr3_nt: TGTGCCAGCAGCCAAGCGACGGGGGGGCCCGATACGCAGTATTTT; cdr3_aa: CASSQATGGPDTQYF
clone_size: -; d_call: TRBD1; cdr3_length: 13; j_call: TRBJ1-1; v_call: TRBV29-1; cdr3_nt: TGCAGCGCCGGAGGGACAGGGAACACTGAAGCTTTCTTT; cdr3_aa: CSAGGTGNTEAFF
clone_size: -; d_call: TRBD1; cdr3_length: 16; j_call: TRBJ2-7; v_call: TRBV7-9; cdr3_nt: TGTGCCAGCAGCTCCTTCTCCGGGACAGGGGATTACGAGCAGTACTTC; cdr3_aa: CASSSFSGTGDYEQYF
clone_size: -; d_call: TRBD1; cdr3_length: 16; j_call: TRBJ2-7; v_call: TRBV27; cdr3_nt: TGTGCCAGCAGTTTAGGGGGACAGGGGCCCGGTGGGGAGCAGTACTTC; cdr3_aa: CASSLGGQGPGGEQYF
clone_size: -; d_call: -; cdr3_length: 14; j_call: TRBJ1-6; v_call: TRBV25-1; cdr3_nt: TGTGCCAGCAGTGTAGGGGCCTATAATTCACCCCTCCACTTT; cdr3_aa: CASSVGAYNSPLHF
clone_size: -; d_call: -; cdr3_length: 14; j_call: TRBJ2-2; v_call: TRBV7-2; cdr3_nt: TGTGCCAGCAGCTTAGTCAGGGACACCGGGGAGCTGTTTTTT; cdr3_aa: CASSLVRDTGELFF
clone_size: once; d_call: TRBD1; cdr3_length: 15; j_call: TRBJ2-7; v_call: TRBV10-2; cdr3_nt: TGCGCCAGCAATCCAAGGACAGGGAGCATGGACGAGCAGTACTTC; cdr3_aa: CASNPRTGSMDEQYF
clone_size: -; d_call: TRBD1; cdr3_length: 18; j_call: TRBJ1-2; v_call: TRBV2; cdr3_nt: TGTGCCAGCACTCCGATCGGGGCCACAGGGGGCGTGGACTATGGCTACACCTTC; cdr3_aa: CASTPIGATGGVDYGYTF
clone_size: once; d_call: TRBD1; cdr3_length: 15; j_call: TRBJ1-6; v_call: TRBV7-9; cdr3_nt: TGTGCCAGCAGCTTAGATGGGACAGCTAATTCACCCCTCCACTTT; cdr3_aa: CASSLDGTANSPLHF
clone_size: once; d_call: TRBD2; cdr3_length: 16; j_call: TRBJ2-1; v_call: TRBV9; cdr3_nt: TGTGCCAGCAGCGTAGGCAGCGGGGGGGCCAACAATGAGCAGTTCTTC; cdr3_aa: CASSVGSGGANNEQFF
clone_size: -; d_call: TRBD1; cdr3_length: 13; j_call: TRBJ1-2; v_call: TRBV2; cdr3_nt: TGTGCCAGCATCCCCACAGGGGGAAGTGGCTACACCTTC; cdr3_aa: CASIPTGGSGYTF
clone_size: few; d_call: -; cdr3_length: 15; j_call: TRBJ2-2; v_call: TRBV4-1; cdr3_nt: TGCGCCAGCAGCCGAGAAGGAGGGTCCCCCGGGGAGCTGTTTTTT; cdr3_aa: CASSREGGSPGELFF
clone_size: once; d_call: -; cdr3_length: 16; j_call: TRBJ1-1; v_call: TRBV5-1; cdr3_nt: TGCGCCAGCAGTCCCCGGACAGATACTACGCAATTTGAAGCTTTCTTT; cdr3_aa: CASSPRTDTTQFEAFF
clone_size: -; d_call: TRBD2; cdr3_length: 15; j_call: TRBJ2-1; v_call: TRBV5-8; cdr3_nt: TGTGCCAGCAGCTCCGGGACTAGCGGCTACAATGAGCAGTTCTTC; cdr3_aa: CASSSGTSGYNEQFF
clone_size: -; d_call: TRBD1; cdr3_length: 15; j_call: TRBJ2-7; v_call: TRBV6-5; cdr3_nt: TGTGCCAGCAGGATGACCGGGACAGGGGGCTACGAGCAGTACTTC; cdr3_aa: CASRMTGTGGYEQYF
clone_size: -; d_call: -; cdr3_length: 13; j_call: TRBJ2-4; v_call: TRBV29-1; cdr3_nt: TGCAGCGTTGACCCCGGGCAGGGTAACATTCAGTACTTC; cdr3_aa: CSVDPGQGNIQYF
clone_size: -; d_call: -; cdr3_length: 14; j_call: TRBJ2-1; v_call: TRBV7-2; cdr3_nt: TGTGCCAGTACCGGAGGCAGGAGCCGAGCGGCGCAGTTCTTC; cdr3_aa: CASTGGRSRAAQFF
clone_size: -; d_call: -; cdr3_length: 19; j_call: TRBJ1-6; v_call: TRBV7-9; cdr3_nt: TGTGCCAGCAGCCGGGCTGTTAGCGACGTCCGTTCGCATAATTCACCCCTCCACTTT; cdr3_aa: CASSRAVSDVRSHNSPLHF
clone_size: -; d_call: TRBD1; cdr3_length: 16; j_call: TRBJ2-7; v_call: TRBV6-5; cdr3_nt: TGTGCCAGCAGTTACTCCGGGACAGGGGGCACCTACGAGCAGTACTTC; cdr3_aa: CASSYSGTGGTYEQYF
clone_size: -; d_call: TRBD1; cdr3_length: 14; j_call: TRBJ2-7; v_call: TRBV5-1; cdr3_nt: TGCGCCAGCAGTCCCGGGACAGGGAATTACGAGCAGTACTTC; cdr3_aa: CASSPGTGNYEQYF
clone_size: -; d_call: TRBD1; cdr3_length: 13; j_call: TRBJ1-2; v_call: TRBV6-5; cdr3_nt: TGTGCCAGCACAACAGGGGGTAACTATGGCTACACCTTC; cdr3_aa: CASTTGGNYGYTF
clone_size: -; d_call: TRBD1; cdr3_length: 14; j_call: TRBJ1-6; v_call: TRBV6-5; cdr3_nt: TGTGCCTCCATCCGGGACAGGGTAAATTCACCCCTCCACTTT; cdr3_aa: CASIRDRVNSPLHF
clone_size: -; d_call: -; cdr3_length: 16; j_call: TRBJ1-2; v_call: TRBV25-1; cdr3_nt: TGTGCCAGCAGTGATATTACGTCGGGAATCTTACATGGCTACACCTTC; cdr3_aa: CASSDITSGILHGYTF
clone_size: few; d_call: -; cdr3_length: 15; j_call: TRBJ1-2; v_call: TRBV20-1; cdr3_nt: TGCAGTGCTAGTGAGGGTCGCGGTCTTAACTATGGCTACACCTTC; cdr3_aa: CSASEGRGLNYGYTF
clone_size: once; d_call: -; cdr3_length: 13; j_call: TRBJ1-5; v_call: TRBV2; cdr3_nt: TGTGCCACCCGGGGGAGGAGCAATCAGCCCCAGCATTTT; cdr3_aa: CATRGRSNQPQHF
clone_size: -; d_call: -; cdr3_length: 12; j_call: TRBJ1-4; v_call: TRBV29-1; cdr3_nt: TGCAGCGTTCGTCCGCCGGGTGAAAAACTGTTTTTT; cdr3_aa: CSVRPPGEKLFF
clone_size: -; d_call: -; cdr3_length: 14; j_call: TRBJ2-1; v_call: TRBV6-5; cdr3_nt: TGTGCCAGCAGCCCCACTAGCTCCTCTAATGAGCAGTTCTTC; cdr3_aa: CASSPTSSSNEQFF
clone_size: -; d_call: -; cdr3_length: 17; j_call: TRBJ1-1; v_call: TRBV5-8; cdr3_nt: TGTGCCAGCAGCTTGAACAGACAGTCATGGGGGGACACTGAAGCTTTCTTT; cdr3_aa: CASSLNRQSWGDTEAFF
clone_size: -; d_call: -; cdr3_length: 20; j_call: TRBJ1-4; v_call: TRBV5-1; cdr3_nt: TGCGCCAGCAGCTTGTCGGTCGTGGCTCTCGGCCGGGGGGTGGAAGAAAAACTGTTTTTT; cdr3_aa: CASSLSVVALGRGVEEKLFF
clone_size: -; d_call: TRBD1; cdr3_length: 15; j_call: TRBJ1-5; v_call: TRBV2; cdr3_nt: TGTGCCAGCAGGGGGACAGGGGGCGTCAATCAGCCCCAGCATTTT; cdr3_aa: CASRGTGGVNQPQHF
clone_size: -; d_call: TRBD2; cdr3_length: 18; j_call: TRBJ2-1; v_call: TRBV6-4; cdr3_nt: TGTGCCAGCAGCTCCGGGACTAGCGGGGGCCTTACCTACAATGAGCAGTTCTTC; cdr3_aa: CASSSGTSGGLTYNEQFF
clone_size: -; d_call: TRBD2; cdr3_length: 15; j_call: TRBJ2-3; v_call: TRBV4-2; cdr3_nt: TGTGCCAGCAGCCAAGAACTAGCGGGCACAGATACGCAGTATTTT; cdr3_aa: CASSQELAGTDTQYF
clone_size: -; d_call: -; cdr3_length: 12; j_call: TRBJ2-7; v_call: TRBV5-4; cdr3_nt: TGTGCCAGCAGCGTAGGGGTATACGAGCAGTACTTC; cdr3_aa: CASSVGVYEQYF
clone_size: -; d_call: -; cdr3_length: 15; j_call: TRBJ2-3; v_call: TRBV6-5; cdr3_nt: TGTGCCAGCAGTTACTTAGGCGGTAACACAGATACGCAGTATTTT; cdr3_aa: CASSYLGGNTDTQYF
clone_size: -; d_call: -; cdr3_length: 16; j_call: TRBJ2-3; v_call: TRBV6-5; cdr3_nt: TGTGCCAGCAGTTACTTCAGTAGAGGGCCCACAGATACGCAGTATTTT; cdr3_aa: CASSYFSRGPTDTQYF
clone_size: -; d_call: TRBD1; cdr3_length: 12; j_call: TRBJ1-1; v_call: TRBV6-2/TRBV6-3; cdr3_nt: TGTGCCAGCAGCAACGACAGGGGATCAGCTTTCTTT; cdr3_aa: CASSNDRGSAFF
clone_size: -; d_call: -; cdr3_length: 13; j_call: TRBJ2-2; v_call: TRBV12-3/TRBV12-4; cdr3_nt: TGTGCCAGCAATGAGGGGAACACCGGGGAGCTGTTTTTT; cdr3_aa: CASNEGNTGELFF
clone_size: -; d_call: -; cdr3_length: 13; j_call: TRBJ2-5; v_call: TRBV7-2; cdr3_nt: TGTGCCAGCAGCTTAGGACAGCAAGAGACCCAGTACTTC; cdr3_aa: CASSLGQQETQYF
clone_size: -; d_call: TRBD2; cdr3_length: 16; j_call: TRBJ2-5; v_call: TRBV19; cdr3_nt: TGTGCCAGTAGTATGACGAGCGGGGGGGCTTATGAGACCCAGTACTTC; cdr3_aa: CASSMTSGGAYETQYF
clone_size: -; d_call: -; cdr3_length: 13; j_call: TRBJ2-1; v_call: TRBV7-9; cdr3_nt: TGTGCCAGCAGCCTACCCAAATACAATGAGCAGTTCTTC; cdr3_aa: CASSLPKYNEQFF
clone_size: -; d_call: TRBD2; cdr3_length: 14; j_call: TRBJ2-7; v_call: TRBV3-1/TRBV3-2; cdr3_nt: TGTGCCAGCAGCCGAGCGGGATATGGATACGAGCAGTACTTC; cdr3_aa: CASSRAGYGYEQYF
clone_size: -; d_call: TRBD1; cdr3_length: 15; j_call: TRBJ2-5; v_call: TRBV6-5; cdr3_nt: TGTGCCAGCAGTATATCGGGACAGCTACAAGAGACCCAGTACTTC; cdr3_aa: CASSISGQLQETQYF
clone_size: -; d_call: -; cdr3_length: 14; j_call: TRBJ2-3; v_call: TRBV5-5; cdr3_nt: TGTGCCAGCAGCTTGCACGGGGGCACAGATACGCAGTATTTT; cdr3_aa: CASSLHGGTDTQYF
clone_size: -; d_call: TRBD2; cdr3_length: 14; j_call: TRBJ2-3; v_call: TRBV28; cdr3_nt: TGTGCCAGCAGTCCCATGGGGGGGACAGATACGCAGTATTTT; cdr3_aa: CASSPMGGTDTQYF
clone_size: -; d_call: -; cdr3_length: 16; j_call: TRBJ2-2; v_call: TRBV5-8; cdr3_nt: TGTGCCAGCAGCTTGGGACACGTATCGAACACCGGGGAGCTGTTTTTT; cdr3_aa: CASSLGHVSNTGELFF